This entry lists 24 T cell receptor beta chains sequenced from one sample in a study of T cells after yellow fever vaccination. TCRdb re-analysed the 5' RACE reads in MiXCR, keeping a single row per CDR3 protein. The data contain hundreds of thousands of distinct CDR3 sequences, approximately 13% of them seen just once; the ten biggest clones take up over 12%. Source: PBMCs, taken on the day of the yellow fever booster vaccination. The receptors originated from a man in his thirties or forties who received the YFV17D yellow fever vaccine.

The chain links TRBV6-1 to TRBJ1-5; D possibly corresponds to TRBD1 (5 bases). Between the trimmed V and J ends, which lost 8 bases and 1 base, there was a span of 15 bases. Germline V gives CDR1 MNHNS, CDR2 SASEGT. The CDR3 sequence is 15 residues long. The DNA of the CDR3 is TGTGCCAGCCATGAGGGGCTTGGAAGCAATCAGCCCCAGCATTTT. As protein: CASHEGLGSNQPQHF.

This clonotype was counted between two and nine times. The chain is built from TRBV5-1 and TRBJ2-7, with 7 bases identical to TRBD1. The trim removed 4 bases at V and 6 bases at J, leaving 4 bases unmatched. The CDR3 extends over 12 amino acids. The germline V gene encodes CDR1 SGHRS and CDR2 YFSETQ. The CDR3 reads CASSQGQLEQYF. The CDR3 coding sequence is TGCGCCAGCAGCCAGGGACAGCTCGAGCAGTACTTC.

J is TRBJ2-7 and V is TRBV20-1, with TRBD2 matching 8 bases. Germline V gene lookup returns CDR1 DFQATT and CDR2 SNEGSKA (reference sequence). CDR3 length: 13 amino acids. Trimming cost V 4 bases and J 1 base; bases outside gene matches: 3. The CDR3 bases are TGCAGTGCTAAGGCTAGCGGGTCCTACGAGCAGTACTTC. Amino acid sequence: CSAKASGSYEQYF.

V and J are TRBV12-3 or TRBV12-4 and TRBJ2-1, with 7 bases matching TRBD2. This CDR3 is 14 amino acids long. Trimming took 5 bases from V and 14 from J; bases not matched to a gene: 15. CDR3 nucleotide sequence: TGTGCCAGCAGTACACTAGCGCCCGTCCGCGAGAAGTTCTTC. It specifies CASSTLAPVREKFF.

This clonotype was observed many times. This rearrangement joins TRBV3-1 to TRBJ2-1; TRBD2 agrees at 7 bases. V lost 0 bases and J lost 0; bases outside the gene matches: 2. The germline CDR1 and CDR2 sequences are LGHDT and YNNKEL (reference sequence). This CDR3 has 16 amino acids. This CDR3 reads CASSQEGGFSYNEQFF. The CDR3, as DNA: TGTGCCAGCAGCCAAGAGGGGGGGTTCTCCTACAATGAGCAGTTCTTC.

The gene calls are TRBV3-1 and TRBJ1-1, with D unresolved. Per germline, CDR1 LGHDT and CDR2 YNNKEL (reference sequence). V was trimmed by 6 bases and J by 8 bases, leaving 13 bases between them. The CDR3 extends over 12 amino acids. CDR3 coding DNA: TGTGCCAGCAGACGCTCCGGGAGCGAAGCTTTCTTT. This gives the protein CASRRSGSEAFF. The whole variable domain, filled in from reference TRBV3-1 and TRBJ1-1, reads DTAVSQTPKYLVTQMGNDKSIKCEQNLGHDTMYWYKQDSKKFLKIMFSYNNKELIINETVPNRFSPKSPDKAHLNLHINSLELGDSAVYFCASRRSGSEAFFGQGTRLTVV.

The rearrangement uses TRBV18 and TRBJ2-7; D unresolved. The germline CDR1 and CDR2 sequences are KGHSH and LQKENI. The V and J ends lost 0 bases and 1 base respectively, with 7 bases between them. This CDR3 comprises 14 residues. The CDR3: CASSPPAASYEQYF. The CDR3 coding sequence is TGTGCCAGCTCACCACCGGCAGCTTCCTACGAGCAGTACTTC.

This clonotype was seen at least ten times. The rearrangement links TRBV29-1 to TRBJ2-3; D gene ambiguous. Germline CDR1 and CDR2: SQVTM and ANQGSEA. V was shortened by 7 bases and J by 2 bases, with 13 bases between the two germline ends. This CDR3 comprises 13 residues. DNA for the CDR3: TGCAGCGCGGTGGAAGGGTCCACAGATACGCAGTATTTT. Translating it yields CSAVEGSTDTQYF.

The V call is TRBV4-2, the J call TRBJ2-2, with D possibly matching TRBD2 (6 bases). Germline values: CDR1 LGHNA, CDR2 YNFKEQ. The V end lost 4 bases, the J end lost 5 bases, and 17 bases lay between the germline ends. This CDR3 is 16 amino acids long. The CDR3 nucleotides read TGTGCCAGCAGCCCGGCGGACGGGAGAGGGACCGGGGAGCTGTTTTTT. It translates to CASSPADGRGTGELFF.

In this sample, this clonotype turned up a few times. The V and J genes are TRBV12-3 or TRBV12-4 and TRBJ2-7; 10 positions match TRBD2. The CDR3 extends over 14 amino acids. The trim removed 4 bases at V and 6 bases at J, leaving 6 bases unmatched. For the CDR3, the DNA is TGTGCCAGCAGTTCCCGACTAGCGGGCCTCGAGCAGTACTTC. As protein: CASSSRLAGLEQYF.

This clonotype was picked up a small number of times. The rearrangement joins TRBV3-1 to TRBJ2-3, with 10 bases aligning to TRBD2. The V and J ends lost 0 bases and 7 bases, in that order; junction bases with no gene match: 10. In germline, CDR1 is LGHDT, CDR2 YNNKEL (reference sequence). CDR3 length: 17 residues. CDR3 DNA sequence: TGTGCCAGCAGCCAAGATTTAGCGGGAGGCCGTTGGAATACGCAGTATTTT. Translation gives CASSQDLAGGRWNTQYF.

In its sample, this clonotype was seen a few times. The chain couples TRBV19 to TRBJ2-5; 7 nucleotides line up with TRBD2. Germline CDR1 and CDR2: LNHDA and SQIVND (reference sequence). This CDR3 is 16 amino acids long. The V and J ends lost 1 base and 4 bases, in that order; junction bases with no gene match: 9. The CDR3 protein is CASSIVPGGSVETQYF. CDR3 nucleotides: TGTGCCAGTAGTATAGTCCCAGGCGGGAGTGTAGAGACCCAGTACTTC.

This clonotype was picked up a small number of times. This rearrangement joins TRBV6-5 to TRBJ2-1; a possible D gene is TRBD2 (6 bases). Trimming stripped 2 bases from V and 7 bases from J, with 15 bases between. The CDR3 is 15 residues long. Germline V gene sequence: CDR1 MNHEY, CDR2 SVGAGI. The CDR3 bases are TGTGCCAGCAGTTACCCCGGACTAAGGCGGAATGAGCAGTTCTTC. This sequence encodes CASSYPGLRRNEQFF.

This clonotype showed up just a few times. V gene TRBV11-1 combines with J gene TRBJ2-1; 9 nucleotides match TRBD2. CDR3 size: 19 residues. Germline V lookup: CDR1 SGHAT, CDR2 FQDESV (reference sequence). With 2 bases clipped from V and 2 bases from J, the junction kept 13 bases outside the gene matches. Here the CDR3 DNA reads TGTGCCAGCAGCTTAAACTGGATAGCGGGAGCCAGCACCTACAATGAGCAGTTCTTC. Translation: CASSLNWIAGASTYNEQFF.

The chain combines TRBV4-2 with TRBJ2-2, with D possibly being TRBD2 (6 bases). Germline-derived CDR1 and CDR2 are LGHNA and YNFKEQ. V lost 0 bases to trimming and J lost 8 bases, with 10 bases between them. This CDR3 comprises 14 residues. For the CDR3, the DNA is TGTGCCAGCAGCCAAGAAGGTCGGGAGGGGGAGCTGTTTTTT. Translation gives CASSQEGREGELFF.

This clonotype has just a few counts. This chain connects TRBV20-1 to TRBJ2-3; 9 nucleotides match TRBD1. Germline CDR1 and CDR2: DFQATT and SNEGSKA (reference sequence). V was clipped by 6 bases and J by 3 bases; unmatched bases: 10. This CDR3 contains 15 residues. CDR3 protein: CSATTGQGITDTQYF. The CDR3 DNA is TGCAGTGCCACTACAGGACAGGGGATAACAGATACGCAGTATTTT.

This clonotype was observed at least ten times. V usage is TRBV7-6 and J usage is TRBJ2-7; 8 nucleotides align to TRBD1. Germline CDR1 reads SGHVS; CDR2 reads FNYEAQ. With V trimmed by 5 bases and J by 5 bases, 8 bases remained unmatched. The CDR3 contains 14 residues. The CDR3 is CASSTDDRGHEQYF. The CDR3 DNA reads TGTGCCAGCAGCACCGATGACAGGGGCCACGAGCAGTACTTC.

The genes are TRBV7-2 and TRBJ2-3; D might be TRBD2 (5 bases). This CDR3 region has 13 residues. In germline, CDR1 is SGHTA, CDR2 FQGNSA. V was cut by 1 base and J by 7 bases, with 9 bases left in between. The CDR3 DNA reads as TGTGCCAGCAGCTTAGAGAGGGCCTATACGCAGTATTTT. Its translation: CASSLERAYTQYF.

This clonotype showed up just a few times. This rearrangement joins TRBV7-2 to TRBJ2-7; D is perhaps TRBD1 (6 bases). The CDR3 is made up of 14 amino acids. Looked up from germline, CDR1 is SGHTA and CDR2 is FQGNSA. The germline V and J ends were trimmed by 6 bases and 4 bases, with 16 bases remaining between them. The chain's CDR3 is CASRVQGYRYEQYF. CDR3 DNA: TGTGCCAGCAGGGTTCAGGGGTATAGGTACGAGCAGTACTTC.

The rearrangement joins TRBV29-1 to TRBJ1-2; D might be TRBD1 (5 bases). V lost 4 bases to trimming and J lost 6 bases, with 12 bases between them. Germline CDR1 and CDR2: SQVTM and ANQGSEA. CDR3 length equals 12 residues. In DNA, the CDR3 is TGCAGCGTTGGGGAAGGGGAACATGGCTACACCTTC. It is translated as CSVGEGEHGYTF.

This clonotype has only a few counts. This chain joins TRBV24-1 and TRBJ2-1, with a weak D call TRBD2 (6 bases). Per the germline V gene, CDR1 is KGHDR and CDR2 is SFDVKD. Trimming shortened V by 1 base and J by 8 bases, and 14 bases separated the two germline ends. The CDR3 is made up of 15 amino acids. CDR3 sequence (DNA): TGTGCCACCAGTGATTTCTCCGGGAGTCTGGATGAGCAGTTCTTC. Translation: CATSDFSGSLDEQFF.

This clonotype was seen only a few times. The chain combines TRBV20-1 with TRBJ2-1; D may be TRBD2 (5 bases). CDR1 is DFQATT, CDR2 SNEGSKA, per germline (reference sequence). This CDR3 has 12 residues. The CDR3 sequence is CSQAARNNEQFF. The CDR3 bases are TGCAGCCAAGCGGCACGGAACAATGAGCAGTTCTTC.

This sequence joins TRBV28 and TRBJ2-1, with 8 bases identical to TRBD2. CDR3 size: 15 residues. The germline V gene encodes CDR1 MDHEN and CDR2 SYDVKM. Trimming at V came to 5 bases and at J to 0 bases, leaving 3 bases not matched to a gene. The CDR3 bases are TGTGCCAGCAGTACACTAGCGGCCTCCTACAATGAGCAGTTCTTC. The encoded protein is CASSTLAASYNEQFF.

This clonotype was observed a handful of times. The chain combines TRBV29-1 with TRBJ2-7; 7 bases align to TRBD2. The CDR3 sequence is 17 residues long. Losses at the gene ends were 6 bases for V and 6 bases for J; bases not matched to a gene: 23. The germline CDR1 and CDR2 sequences are SQVTM and ANQGSEA. DNA of the CDR3: TGCAGCGTCCCCCCTTGGGGGAGGGCCATCACGACATCCGAGCAGTACTTC. Translating it yields CSVPPWGRAITTSEQYF.